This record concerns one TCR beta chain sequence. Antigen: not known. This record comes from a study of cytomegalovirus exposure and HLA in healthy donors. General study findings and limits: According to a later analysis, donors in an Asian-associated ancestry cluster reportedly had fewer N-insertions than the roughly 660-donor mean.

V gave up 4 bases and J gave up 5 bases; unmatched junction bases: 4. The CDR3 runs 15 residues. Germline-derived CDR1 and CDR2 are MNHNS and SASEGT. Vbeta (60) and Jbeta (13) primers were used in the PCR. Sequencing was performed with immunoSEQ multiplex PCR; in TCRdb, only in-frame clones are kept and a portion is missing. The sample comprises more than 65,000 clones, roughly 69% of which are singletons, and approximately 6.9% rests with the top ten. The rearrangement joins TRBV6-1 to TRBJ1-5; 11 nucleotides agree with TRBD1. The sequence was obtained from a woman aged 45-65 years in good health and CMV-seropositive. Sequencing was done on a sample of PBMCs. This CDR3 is CASSAGTGGYQPQHF. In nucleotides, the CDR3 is TGTGCCAGCAGTGCGGGGACAGGGGGGTATCAGCCCCAGCATTTT.